This entry features one T cell receptor (beta chain) sequence. This clonotype was seen at least ten times. Base qualities are not provided; no much larger clone lies one nucleotide away. These data belong to a study of T cells after yellow fever vaccination (dated by TCRdb to the late 2010s). Turning to the overall study: Using CD3, CD45RA, CCR7 and CD95 staining, memory subsets (EM, EMRA, CM and Tscm) were sorted on a BD FACS Aria III. To follow T-cell clones before and after primary and booster YFV17D yellow fever vaccination, bulk TCR alpha and beta repertoires were sequenced over time. Two healthy male donors, one aged 18 to 30 and one aged 30 to 40 years, made up the cohort. Blood was drawn at multiple timepoints before and after primary and secondary immunization, with bulk PBMC replicates and cell subsets isolated. Libraries from fractions with low cell numbers were prepared with the SMART-Seq v4 Ultra Low Input RNA kit. Sorting of memory subsets took place on days 0, 15 and 45 and at 18 months after primary vaccination, as well as on days 0, 15 and 45 after the 30-year booster.

The CDR3, cysteine through phenylalanine, is 14 amino acids long. Just CDR3 DNA is preserved here, 42 bases in frame from base 1. The germline V gene (reference sequence) specifies MNHEY as CDR1 and SMNVEV as CDR2. Cut back by 2 bases and 4 bases, the V and J ends lie 8 bases apart. TCR cDNA was made using 5'RACE template switching, a step that added a universal primer site and unique molecular identifiers. Priming of cDNA synthesis was performed from both the TCR alpha and TCR beta constant segments. Libraries were amplified in two PCR steps, with sample barcodes and sequencing adapters added in the second step. Sequencing of the libraries was done on either Illumina HiSeq 2500 (2x100 bp) or NovaSeq (2x150 bp). In the paper's pipeline: Demultiplexing of reads and collapsing into UMI consensus sequences were performed with MIGEC, and V(D)J alignment was carried out with MiXCR. Using edgeR on replicate PBMC samples, clonotypes were called vaccine-responding if FDR was below 0.01 and the log2 fold change was above 5 up to day 15. Each bulk clonotype was labeled CD4 or CD8 based on which sequenced repertoire, CD4 or CD8, contained the clonotype at higher abundance. To estimate how each clone was distributed across memory phenotypes, clonotype frequencies in memory subsets were weighted by the numbers of FACS-sorted cells. Clones were called with MiXCR by TCRdb after fastp trimmed the public reads at Q25, and only in-frame beta chains were retained. Every CDR3 protein is listed once, alongside the most common genes and DNA of its rows. TCRdb, rather than the study authors, made the V and J calls. For this sample there are some 32,000 distinct CDR3 sequences; about 6.6% appear just once. The ten largest clonotypes hold under 25% of the sample.

Results and caveats for the whole study, not just this receptor: On day 0, almost all vaccine-responding clonotypes were found to be below detection in the sorted memory subsets. Only a couple of donors were included in the study, so the extent to which the findings can be generalized is limited. Computational filtering was required because FACS-sorted repertoires could contain abundant contaminating clonotypes from the bulk population. Compared with the primary T-cell response, the secondary T-cell response was weaker but faster, peaking on day 5 rather than day 15. A small fraction of clonotypes showed up in both the CD4 and CD8 compartments, probably as a result of convergent recombination. Most clones expanded after primary vaccination were re-detected after the booster (almost 97% of CD4 and around 86% of CD8), suggesting broad memory maintenance.

The sample's treatment or condition, from its label and the paper: live attenuated yellow fever vaccine strain. A standard Ficoll-Paque protocol was used to isolate PBMCs from peripheral blood. RNA from sorted memory subsets was extracted with the RNeasy Micro Kit. The sequence came from a man younger than 35 who received the YFV17D yellow fever vaccine. Sequenced material: PBMCs, either bulk or a sorted T-cell subset (CD4+, CD8+, memory, or dextramer-sorted; not recorded which), taken on the day of the first yellow fever vaccination. The chain is assembled from TRBV27 and TRBJ1-4; tentative D gene TRBD1, with 6 bases matching. The DNA reads as follows: TGTGCCAGCAGTTTAAACAGGGATAATGAAAAACTGTTTTTT. Translated, it reads CASSLNRDNEKLFF.